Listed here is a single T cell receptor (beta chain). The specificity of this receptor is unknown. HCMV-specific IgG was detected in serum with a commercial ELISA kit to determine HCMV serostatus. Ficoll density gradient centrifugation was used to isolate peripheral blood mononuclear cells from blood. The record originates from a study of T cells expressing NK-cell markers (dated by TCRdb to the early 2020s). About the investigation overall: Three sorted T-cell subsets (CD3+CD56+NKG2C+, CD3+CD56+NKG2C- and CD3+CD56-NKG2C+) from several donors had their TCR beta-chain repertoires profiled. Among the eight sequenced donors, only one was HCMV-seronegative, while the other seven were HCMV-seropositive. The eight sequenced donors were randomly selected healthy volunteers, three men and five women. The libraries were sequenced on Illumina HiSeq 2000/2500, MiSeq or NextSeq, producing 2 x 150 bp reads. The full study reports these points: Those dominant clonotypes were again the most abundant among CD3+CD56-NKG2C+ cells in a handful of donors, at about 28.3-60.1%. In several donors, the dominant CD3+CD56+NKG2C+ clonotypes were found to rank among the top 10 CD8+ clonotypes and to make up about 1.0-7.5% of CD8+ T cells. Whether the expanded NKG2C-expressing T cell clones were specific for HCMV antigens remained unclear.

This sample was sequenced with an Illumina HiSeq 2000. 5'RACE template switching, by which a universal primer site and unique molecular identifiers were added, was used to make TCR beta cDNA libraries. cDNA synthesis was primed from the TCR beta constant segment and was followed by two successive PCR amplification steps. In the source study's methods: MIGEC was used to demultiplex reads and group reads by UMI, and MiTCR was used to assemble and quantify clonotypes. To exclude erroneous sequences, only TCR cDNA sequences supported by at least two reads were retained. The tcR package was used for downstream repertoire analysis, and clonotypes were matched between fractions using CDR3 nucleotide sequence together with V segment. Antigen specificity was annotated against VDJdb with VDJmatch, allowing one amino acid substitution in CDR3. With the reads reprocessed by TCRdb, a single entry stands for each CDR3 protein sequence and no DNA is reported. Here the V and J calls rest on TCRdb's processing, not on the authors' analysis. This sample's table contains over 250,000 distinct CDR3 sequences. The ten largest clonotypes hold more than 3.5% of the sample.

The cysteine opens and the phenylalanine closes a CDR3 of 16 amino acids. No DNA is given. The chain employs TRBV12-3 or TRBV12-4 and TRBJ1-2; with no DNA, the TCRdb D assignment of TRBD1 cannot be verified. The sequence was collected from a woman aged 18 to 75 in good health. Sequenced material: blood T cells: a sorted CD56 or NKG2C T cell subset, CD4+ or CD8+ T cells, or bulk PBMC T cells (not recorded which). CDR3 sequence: CASSLDRGRDNYGYTF.